Below are 3 T cell receptor beta chains sequenced from a single sample in a study of PD-1 blockade in mismatch repair-deficient tumors. The protocol was immunoSEQ multiplex PCR, while the TCRdb copy is restricted to in-frame clones and leaves out a portion. The sample lists tens of thousands of clones; 70% to 90% were seen once. Material: peripheral blood, obtained less than 95 weeks after starting pembrolizumab. All receptors derive from an adult with mismatch repair-deficient cancer.

This clone appeared a single time. The rearrangement joins TRBV9 to TRBJ1-6; tentative D call: TRBD1 (6 bases). Between the trimmed V and J ends, which lost 3 bases and 8 bases, there was a span of 15 bases. Germline lookup yields CDR1 SGDLS and CDR2 YYNGEE. This CDR3 has 15 residues. The DNA of the CDR3 is TGTGCCAGCAGCGCACACAGGGATACGGATTCACCCCTCCACTTT. Its translation is CASSAHRDTDSPLHF.

The chain joins TRBV5-4 to TRBJ1-2; D perhaps matches TRBD1 (6 bases). There are 14 residues in the CDR3. Germline V lookup: CDR1 SGHNT, CDR2 YYREEE (reference sequence). The V end lost 0 bases, the J end lost 6 bases, and 12 bases lay between the germline ends. The CDR3 sequence is CASSLDRDPNGYTF. CDR3 bases: TGTGCCAGCAGCTTGGACAGGGATCCCAATGGCTACACCTTC. Filled out from reference TRBV5-4 and TRBJ1-2, the complete variable domain reads ETGVTQSPTHLIKTRGQQVTLRCSSQSGHNTVSWYQQALGQGPQFIFQYYREEENGRGNFPPRFSGLQFPNYSSELNVNALELDDSALYLCASSLDRDPNGYTFGSGTRLTVV.

This chain connects TRBV5-1 to TRBJ2-1; D perhaps matches TRBD1 (6 bases). CDR1 SGHRS and CDR2 YFSETQ come from the germline V gene. V was trimmed by 6 bases and J by 10 bases, leaving 11 bases between them. The CDR3 is 11 amino acids. This CDR3 is CASTLQGEQFF. The CDR3 nucleotides are TGCGCCAGCACCCTCCAGGGGGAGCAGTTCTTC.